A selection of T cell receptor beta chains follows, all from one sample in a study of cytomegalovirus exposure and HLA in healthy donors. Clones were read by immunoSEQ multiplex PCR, and TCRdb kept only the in-frame ones, dropping some. The data hold roughly 150,000 clones, with about 82% observed a single time. Sequenced: PBMCs. The receptors stem from a man aged 25 to 40 in good health and CMV-seropositive. Each CDR3 is given with its conserved first and last residue. D genes are given only for firm matches. Clone size appears in some rows only: once, few, many, or a class for an expanded clone.

>TRBD1|-|TRBV7-9|TRBJ1-1
TGTGCCAGCAGCTTATTCCCCGGGACAGGGGGCGGGAACACTGAAGCTTTCTTT
CASSLFPGTGGGNTEAFF
>-|-|TRBV5-4|TRBJ1-2
TGTGCCAGCAGCCCAAGGGAGGGAGGCTACACCTTC
CASSPREGGYTF
>-|-|TRBV4-3|TRBJ1-1
TGCGCCAGCAGCCAAGACGAGGCACCGAACACTGAAGCTTTCTTT
CASSQDEAPNTEAFF
>-|once|TRBV5-4|TRBJ1-4
TGTGCCAGCAGCCCGGGGGGGGGTGTCAGTGAAAAACTGTTTTTT
CASSPGGGVSEKLFF
>TRBD1|-|TRBV5-3|TRBJ2-7
TGTGCCAGAAGCTTGTATACCGGGACAGCTTACATCTACGAGCAGTACTTC
CARSLYTGTAYIYEQYF
>-|-|TRBV6-6|TRBJ2-7
TGTGCCAGCAGTTACGACACCGCCTACGAGCAGTACTTC
CASSYDTAYEQYF
>-|-|TRBV6-6|TRBJ2-1
TGTGCCAGCAGTTACGTCCGGGACTTCTCCTACAATGAGCAGTTCTTC
CASSYVRDFSYNEQFF
>-|-|TRBV5-5|TRBJ1-6
TGTGCCAGCAGCTTGGCAGGGTCCCATAATTCACCCCTCCACTTT
CASSLAGSHNSPLHF
>TRBD2|-|TRBV29-1|TRBJ2-7
TGCAGCGTTGGACTAGCGGGGCCCTACGAGCAGTACTTC
CSVGLAGPYEQYF
>TRBD2|-|TRBV10-3|TRBJ2-1
TGTGCCATCAGTGAGTCGGGAGCGGGGGGCCAAAATGAGCAGTTCTTC
CAISESGAGGQNEQFF
>-|-|TRBV2|TRBJ2-7
TGTGCCACCAAGTGGTCACAGGGGACTGAGCAGTACTTC
CATKWSQGTEQYF
>TRBD2|-|TRBV7-2|TRBJ2-3
TGTGCCAGCATTCTAGCGGGGGCAGATACGCAGTATTTT
CASILAGADTQYF
>-|-|TRBV11-2|TRBJ1-3
TGTGCCAGCAGCTTAGGAGCGCATACTTCTGGAAACACCATATATTTT
CASSLGAHTSGNTIYF
>-|once|TRBV5-8|TRBJ1-5
TGTGCCAGCAGCGAGGAGGAGGGGATCAATCAGCCCCAGCATTTT
CASSEEEGINQPQHF
>-|-|TRBV7-6|TRBJ2-7
TGTGCCAGCAGCTTAGTCTTGGCGGGGGCGACATACGAGCAGTACTTC
CASSLVLAGATYEQYF
>-|-|TRBV4-1|TRBJ2-7
TGCGCCAGCAGCCACGTACAGGGCGGCGAGCAGTACTTC
CASSHVQGGEQYF
>-|few|TRBV10-1|TRBJ2-7
TGCGCCAGCAGTGAGTTAGTTTCCCACGAGCAGTACTTC
CASSELVSHEQYF
>TRBD1|-|TRBV19|TRBJ1-4
TGTGCCAGTAGTAGACAGGGGGCGACTAATGAAAAACTGTTTTTT
CASSRQGATNEKLFF
>-|-|TRBV27|TRBJ1-4
TGTGCCAGCAGTTTAATGCGGGGAAAACTGTTTTTT
CASSLMRGKLFF
>-|-|TRBV19|TRBJ2-2
TGTGCCAGTAAGGGGGGGCCGAACACCGGGGAGCTGTTTTTT
CASKGGPNTGELFF
>TRBD1|-|TRBV15|TRBJ1-2
TGTGCCACCAGCACCATGGCCTCTATCCCCCGGGACAGGGGGATTGTTAACTATGGCTACACCTTC
CATSTMASIPRDRGIVNYGYTF
>TRBD1|-|TRBV5-6|TRBJ1-6
TGTGCCAGCAGCTTCTCGGGACAGGGGGCCTATAATTCACCCCTCCACTTT
CASSFSGQGAYNSPLHF
>-|-|TRBV10-2|TRBJ2-3
TGCGCCAGCAGCCCCTCTAGATCCTACACAGATACGCAGTATTTT
CASSPSRSYTDTQYF
>-|once|TRBV19|TRBJ2-7
TGTGCCAGTAGGCTAAGCAGGGGCAGGGACGAGCAGTACTTC
CASRLSRGRDEQYF
>TRBD1|-|TRBV7-9|TRBJ1-2
TGTGCCAGCAGCCTGATCCGGGACAGGGGGCTCTATGGCTACACCTTC
CASSLIRDRGLYGYTF
>TRBD2|-|TRBV5-4|TRBJ2-5
TGTGCCAGCAGCTTACGACTAGCGGGGGGGAAAGAGACCCAGTACTTC
CASSLRLAGGKETQYF
>-|-|TRBV2|TRBJ1-2
TGTGCCAGCAGTGAAAAACCCCAGACAGGATTTTATGGCTACACCTTC
CASSEKPQTGFYGYTF
>-|-|TRBV19|TRBJ2-7
TGTGCCAGTAGTTCCCCCGGACACTACGAGCAGTACTTC
CASSSPGHYEQYF
>-|-|TRBV5-6|TRBJ2-5
TGTGCCAGCAGCTTGCGATCAGGAGGCTTTCGAGAGACCCAGTACTTC
CASSLRSGGFRETQYF
>TRBD2|-|TRBV6-6|TRBJ2-7
TGTGCCAGCAGTTCGGGACTACCGGTAGCGTACTTC
CASSSGLPVAYF
>-|-|TRBV9|TRBJ2-1
TGTGCCAGCAGCGTAGCCCTCAATGAGCAGTTCTTC
CASSVALNEQFF
>-|-|TRBV4-1|TRBJ2-5
TGCGCCAGCAGCCAAGATAAACAGGATAAAGAGACCCAGTACTTC
CASSQDKQDKETQYF
>TRBD2|-|TRBV13|TRBJ2-3
TGTGCCAGCAGCTCCCGCCGGGGGGGAGATACGCAGTATTTT
CASSSRRGGDTQYF
>-|-|TRBV27|TRBJ2-1
TGTGCCAGCAGTTTGGGTAGTGCGGGGAATGAGCAGTTCTTC
CASSLGSAGNEQFF
>TRBD1|-|TRBV11-3|TRBJ1-1
TGTGCCAGCAGCTTCACAGGGGGGACTGAAGCTTTCTTT
CASSFTGGTEAFF
>TRBD1|-|TRBV7-6|TRBJ2-5
TGTGCCAGCATCACCCGCGGGACAGGGACGTCGGCGCTGGAGACCCAGTACTTC
CASITRGTGTSALETQYF
>TRBD1|-|TRBV2|TRBJ2-7
TGTGCCAACAACCCTCCGGGACAGGGGCGCATCGAGCAGTACTTC
CANNPPGQGRIEQYF
>-|-|TRBV6-5|TRBJ2-5
TGTGCCAGCAGTTACCTAGAGCAAGAGACCCAGTACTTC
CASSYLEQETQYF
>-|-|TRBV11-2|TRBJ2-7
TGTGCCAGCAGCTTCGAGACAGCCTACGAGCAGTACTTC
CASSFETAYEQYF
>-|-|TRBV4-3|TRBJ2-1
TGCGCCAGCAGCCAAGATCCCACCGGCAGGGAGCAGTTCTTC
CASSQDPTGREQFF
>-|-|TRBV27|TRBJ2-2
TGTGCCAGCATACCTCTTTCAGGATTAGGCAGGGAGAACACCGGGGAGCTGTTTTTT
CASIPLSGLGRENTGELFF
>-|-|TRBV6-1|TRBJ2-7
TGTGCCAGCAACAGGGGGGGCTTTCCCTACGAGCAGTACTTC
CASNRGGFPYEQYF
>TRBD1|-|TRBV19|TRBJ1-5
TGTGCCAGTAGTGACGGGACAGGGACCTATAGCAATCAGCCCCAGCATTTT
CASSDGTGTYSNQPQHF
>TRBD1|-|TRBV7-8|TRBJ1-2
TGTGCCAGCAGCCGCGGGACAGGGTTTTATGGCTACACCTTC
CASSRGTGFYGYTF
>-|-|TRBV6-6|TRBJ2-3
TGTGCCAGCAGTTACCCGAGTGAGGATACGCAGTATTTT
CASSYPSEDTQYF
>-|-|TRBV7-6|TRBJ2-3
TGTGCCAGCAGCTTAGCGCCTGCTAACACAGATACGCAGTATTTT
CASSLAPANTDTQYF
>-|-|TRBV4-1|TRBJ1-2
TGCGCCAGCAGCCAAGATTGGGCGATGGCGTCCTATGGCTACACCTTC
CASSQDWAMASYGYTF
>TRBD2|few|TRBV6-5|TRBJ2-3
TGTGCCAGCACAGCTAGCGGGGGCCCCACAGATACGCAGTATTTT
CASTASGGPTDTQYF
>TRBD2|-|TRBV4-3|TRBJ2-3
TGCGCCAGCAGCCAAGATATCCTAGCGGGGGAGATCACAGATACGCAGTATTTT
CASSQDILAGEITDTQYF
>-|once|TRBV29-1|TRBJ1-2
TGCAGCGTTGACGATACTACAGGGCTTTCTTCCTATGGCTACACCTTC
CSVDDTTGLSSYGYTF
>TRBD1|-|TRBV5-6|TRBJ1-1
TGTGCCAGCAACAGCCGTTACAGGGGGCGCAAGGAAGCTTTCTTT
CASNSRYRGRKEAFF
>TRBD2|-|TRBV9|TRBJ2-5
TGTGCCAGCAGCGTAGAAGCGGGGACTAGCGGGGGGAAACACCAAGAGACCCAGTACTTC
CASSVEAGTSGGKHQETQYF
>TRBD1|-|TRBV9|TRBJ2-5
TGTGCCAGCAGCGGAAACGGACAGGTTCAAGAGACCCAGTACTTC
CASSGNGQVQETQYF
>TRBD1|few|TRBV2|TRBJ2-7
TGTGCCAGTCGTCCCCCACAGGGGGCGGGAGAGCAGTACTTC
CASRPPQGAGEQYF